The 22 T cell receptor beta chains presented below share a single source sample, sequenced in a study of human T cells and chemical hapten exposure. Using its own MiXCR run on the RACE reads, TCRdb lists one record per CDR3 protein. The sample shows tens of thousands of distinct CDR3 sequences, about an eighth of them seen only once. Stated time point: patch test 1, 2 weeks after DPC sensitization. The treatment denotes: therapeutic diphenylcyclopropenone sensitization with weekly scalp DPC. The material sequenced was whole blood, taken in connection with sensitization to the hapten diphenylcyclopropenone (DPC). These receptors came from a woman aged 55-69 years with alopecia areata. Some clones in this sample may be carry-over from other donors' samples.

Ten or more counts support this clonotype. V usage is TRBV20-1 and J usage is TRBJ2-7, with D hard to call. The CDR3 extends over 12 amino acids. Germline CDR1 is DFQATT and CDR2 is SNEGSKA (reference sequence). Between the trimmed V and J ends, which lost 6 bases and 0 bases, there was a span of 9 bases. CDR3 coding DNA: TGCAGTGCAAGACTGAGCTCCTACGAGCAGTACTTC. The encoded protein is CSARLSSYEQYF.

This chain uses TRBV29-1 with TRBJ1-5; no firm D call. The V and J ends lost 6 bases and 5 bases respectively, with 14 bases between them. Germline values: CDR1 SQVTM, CDR2 ANQGSEA. CDR3 length equals 13 residues. Here the CDR3 reads CSVTVNTDQPQHF. Here the CDR3 DNA reads TGCAGCGTGACGGTGAACACCGATCAGCCCCAGCATTTT.

V usage is TRBV7-8 and J usage is TRBJ1-1, with no clear D. Germline V gives CDR1 SGHVS, CDR2 FQNEAQ. This CDR3 region has 15 residues. The ends were cut back, 1 base at V and 5 bases at J, with 14 bases in the middle. The DNA of the CDR3 is TGTGCCAGCAGCTTAGAAAGGGCGAGAGAAACTGAAGCTTTCTTT. Translation: CASSLERARETEAFF.

This clonotype was seen at least ten times. This chain uses TRBV6-6 with TRBJ1-5; D is unresolved. Germline-derived CDR1 and CDR2 are MNHNY and SVGAGI (reference sequence). V was cut by 0 bases and J by 7 bases, with 4 bases left in between. The CDR3 is made up of 12 amino acids. Here the CDR3 DNA reads TGTGCCAGCAGTTACTCTGAGCAGCCCCAGCATTTT. Its translation: CASSYSEQPQHF.

The table lists this clonotype with many counts. CDR3 loop: CASRLAGAYNEQFF. CDR3 bases: TGTGCCAGCAGACTAGCGGGGGCCTACAATGAGCAGTTCTTC. This rearrangement joins TRBV6-2 or TRBV6-3 to TRBJ2-1; 11 nucleotides agree with TRBD2. The germline V gene encodes CDR1 MNHEY and CDR2 SVGEGT. The length of the CDR3 is 14 residues. J lost 2 bases, V lost 6 bases, and 0 bases had no gene match.

This clonotype appeared many times. This rearrangement joins TRBV7-2 to TRBJ1-1; D gene ambiguous. This CDR3 is 13 amino acids long. The V and J ends lost 5 bases and 1 base respectively, with 8 bases between them. The germline V gene encodes CDR1 SGHTA and CDR2 FQGNSA. This chain's CDR3 is CASSRGPNTEAFF. CDR3 bases: TGTGCCAGCAGCCGAGGCCCGAACACTGAAGCTTTCTTT. Full variable domain (remainder filled in from reference TRBV7-2 and TRBJ1-1): GAGVSQSPSNKVTEKGKDVELRCDPISGHTALYWYRQSLGQGLEFLIYFQGNSAPDKSGLPSDRFSAERTGGSVSTLTIQRTQQEDSAVYLCASSRGPNTEAFFGQGTRLTVV.

This chain uses TRBV7-8 with TRBJ1-2; 7 positions match TRBD1. V shed 0 bases and J 5 bases; nucleotides not matched to a gene: 9. The CDR3 is 16 residues long. The germline V gene has CDR1 SGHVS and CDR2 FQNEAQ. CDR3 coding DNA: TGTGCCAGCAGCTTAGCGCGGGAAGGGGGCGTTTATGGCTACACCTTC. Encoded protein: CASSLAREGGVYGYTF.

There are a few counts of this clonotype. The CDR3 here is CASSLGQGAIETGELFF. In DNA form, the CDR3 reads TGCGCCAGCAGCTTGGGACAGGGGGCGATAGAGACCGGGGAGCTGTTTTTT. The chain carries TRBV5-1 and TRBJ2-2; 10 bases agree with TRBD1. This CDR3 contains 17 residues. From germline, CDR1 is SGHRS and CDR2 YFSETQ. Losses at the gene ends were 0 bases for V and 5 bases for J; bases not matched to a gene: 7.

This chain links TRBV6-5 with TRBJ2-4, with 10 bases matching TRBD2. This CDR3 is 19 amino acids long. Per the germline V gene, CDR1 is MNHEY and CDR2 is SVGAGI. V was clipped by 2 bases and J by 5 bases; unmatched bases: 15. CDR3 sequence reads: CASSYASGGVTTGQNIQYF. In nucleotides, the CDR3 is TGTGCCAGCAGTTACGCTAGCGGGGGAGTCACGACAGGCCAAAACATTCAGTACTTC.

The CDR3 nucleotides are TGTGCCAGCACCCCTAAGGCGCGGGGGGGCGGGAATGAGCAGTTCTTC. The encoded protein is CASTPKARGGGNEQFF. The chain is built from TRBV27 and TRBJ2-1, with 9 bases that match TRBD2. CDR3 length equals 16 residues. Germline V gene sequence: CDR1 MNHEY, CDR2 SMNVEV (reference sequence). After removal of 7 bases from V and 7 bases from J, the junction contained 14 bases not matched to a gene.

The V call is TRBV29-1, the J call TRBJ2-7, with D possibly matching TRBD1 (5 bases). The V end was cut by 2 bases, the J end by 3 bases, with 11 bases between. The germline V gene has CDR1 SQVTM and CDR2 ANQGSEA. CDR3 length equals 13 residues. The CDR3: CSVERWGGYEQYF. The CDR3 DNA follows: TGCAGCGTTGAAAGGTGGGGCGGCTACGAGCAGTACTTC.

The chain has TRBV30 and TRBJ2-1; D not certain. The CDR3 is 13 amino acids. V was pared by 2 bases and J by 4 bases, with 9 bases between. Germline CDR1 GTSNPN, CDR2 SVGIG (reference sequence). This CDR3 reads CAWSPLSYNEQFF. CDR3 DNA sequence: TGTGCCTGGAGTCCCTTGTCTTACAATGAGCAGTTCTTC.

This clonotype has ten or more counts. The chain is built from TRBV7-8 and TRBJ2-1; 12 bases are shared with TRBD2. V trimming: 5 bases; J trimming: 9 bases; junction bases outside the gene matches: 8. The germline V gene encodes CDR1 SGHVS and CDR2 FQNEAQ. The CDR3 totals 15 residues. The CDR3 nucleotides read TGTGCCAGCAGCCTCCGACTAGCGGGGGCGGCTGAGCAGTTCTTC. Protein sequence: CASSLRLAGAAEQFF.

There are a few counts of this clonotype. The chain links TRBV6-2 or TRBV6-3 to TRBJ1-5; tentative D call: TRBD1 (5 bases). V gave up 6 bases and J gave up 0 bases, with 9 bases separating them. The CDR3 loop spans 14 amino acids. Germline CDR1 MNHEY, CDR2 SVGEGT. DNA for the CDR3: TGTGCCAGCAGCCGCAGGGATAGCAATCAGCCCCAGCATTTT. Translating gives CASSRRDSNQPQHF.

V and J are TRBV4-1 and TRBJ1-1; 10 positions agree with TRBD1. In germline, CDR1 is MGHRA, CDR2 YSYEKL. J lost 11 bases, V lost 2 bases, and 11 bases had no gene match. CDR3 length: 15 residues. Here the CDR3 reads CASSQIIPGTGDAFF. As DNA, the CDR3 is TGCGCCAGCAGCCAAATTATCCCCGGGACAGGGGATGCTTTCTTT.

The chain links TRBV2 to TRBJ1-3; D gene unclear. Deletions cut 4 bases from V and 0 bases from J, with 7 bases between. The germline CDR1 and CDR2 sequences are SNHLY and FYNNEI. The CDR3 spans 14 residues. As DNA, the CDR3 is TGTGCCAGCAGTGCGGTCTCCTCTGGAAACACCATATATTTT. Its protein product is CASSAVSSGNTIYF.

This clonotype was recorded at least ten times. This chain connects TRBV9 to TRBJ2-2; possible D gene TRBD2, 5 bases. This CDR3 region has 17 residues. V shed 0 bases and J shed 0 bases, with 12 bases lying between them. CDR1 SGDLS and CDR2 YYNGEE come from the germline V gene. The CDR3 sequence: CASSVDPAVANTGELFF. The CDR3 DNA follows: TGTGCCAGCAGCGTAGACCCAGCGGTAGCGAACACCGGGGAGCTGTTTTTT.

There are many counts of this clonotype. The genes are TRBV7-3 and TRBJ1-1; weak D call: TRBD1 (6 bases). V lost 1 base, J lost 3 bases, and 9 bases lay in between. CDR1 and CDR2 (germline): SGHTA, FQGTGA. There are 14 residues in the CDR3. CDR3: CASSLIAGDTEAFF. CDR3 nucleotide sequence: TGTGCCAGCAGCTTAATTGCAGGGGACACTGAAGCTTTCTTT.

This clonotype was seen many times. The chain carries TRBV2 and TRBJ2-1; D not certain. Germline V lookup: CDR1 SNHLY, CDR2 FYNNEI. The length of the CDR3 is 12 residues. V lost 4 bases and J 10 bases, leaving 11 bases between the germline ends. The CDR3 DNA sequence: TGTGCCAGCAGTGTCGGTAGGGAAGAGCAGTTCTTC. Translation gives CASSVGREEQFF.

In its sample, this clonotype was seen many times. V is TRBV27 and J is TRBJ1-3; D gene uncertain. The germline V gene encodes CDR1 MNHEY and CDR2 SMNVEV (reference sequence). Trimming stripped 4 bases from V and 0 bases from J, with 4 bases between. The length of the CDR3 is 13 residues. This CDR3 is CASSWGSGNTIYF. CDR3 DNA: TGTGCCAGCAGTTGGGGCTCTGGAAACACCATATATTTT.

This clonotype was counted a few times. The V call is TRBV10-3, the J call TRBJ2-6; D assignment may be TRBD1 or TRBD2 (5 bases each). The germline gives CDR1 ENHRY, CDR2 SYGVKD. CDR3 length: 20 residues. Trimming shortened V by 3 bases and J by 0 bases, and 21 bases separated the two germline ends. For the CDR3, the DNA is TGTGCCATCAGTGACCCTAGAACGAGGGGTCAGGACTCTGGGGCCAACGTCCTGACTTTC. This codes for CAISDPRTRGQDSGANVLTF.

This clonotype has a count of ten or more. CDR3 sequence: CSARDRGHNSPLHF. The CDR3 nucleotides read TGCAGTGCTAGAGACAGGGGGCATAATTCACCCCTCCACTTT. V gene TRBV20-1 combines with J gene TRBJ1-6, with TRBD1 matching over 8 bases. CDR3 length: 14 residues. Germline CDR1 DFQATT, CDR2 SNEGSKA (reference sequence). Trimming took 0 bases from V and 5 from J; bases not matched to a gene: 0.